Below, 19 T cell receptor beta chains from the same sample are listed, as sequenced in a study of CD4 T cells in relation to SARS-CoV-2 and coronaviruses. Antigens for these TCRs are unknown. Unexposed donor CD4+ T cells date from about 2011-2018, before the COVID-19 pandemic. Isolation of CD4+ T cells took place after about 9 days in culture. Measured with immunoSEQ multiplex PCR; TCRdb has only the in-frame clones, and not every one. The sample shows some 30,000 clones, around 79% of them seen only once. The sample taken for sequencing was CD4+ T cells from PBMCs, cultured in vitro. The receptor set was obtained from a human donor in good health.

The chain carries TRBV19 and TRBJ1-2; maybe TRBD1 (6 bases). Trimming stripped 3 bases from V and 3 bases from J, with 14 bases between. The CDR3 extends over 15 amino acids. Looked up from germline, CDR1 is LNHDA and CDR2 is SQIVND (reference sequence). The CDR3 protein is CASSIRQVGYYGYTF. Written as DNA, the CDR3 is TGTGCCAGTAGTATCCGACAGGTAGGGTACTATGGCTACACCTTC.

The J gene is TRBJ1-1, the V gene TRBV27; perhaps TRBD1 as D (5 bases). Trimming took off 5 bases at V and 0 bases at J, with 13 bases between the two ends. From germline, CDR1 is MNHEY and CDR2 SMNVEV (reference sequence). The CDR3 totals 15 residues. CDR3 DNA: TGTGCCAGCAGTCCCAGGGAAGGGGTGAACACTGAAGCTTTCTTT. It encodes CASSPREGVNTEAFF.

The rearrangement links TRBV5-4 to TRBJ1-3; D might be TRBD1 (5 bases). Deletions cut 3 bases from V and 0 bases from J, with 10 bases between. The germline gives CDR1 SGHNT, CDR2 YYREEE (reference sequence). The CDR3 consists of 15 residues. CDR3 residues: CASSSGPTSGNTIYF. CDR3 DNA sequence: TGTGCCAGCAGCTCGGGACCGACCTCTGGAAACACCATATATTTT.

The rearrangement links TRBV7-2 to TRBJ2-5, with TRBD2 identical over 9 bases. Germline V CDR1 and CDR2: SGHTA, FQGNSA. With V trimmed by 6 bases and J by 3 bases, 8 bases remained unmatched. CDR3 size: 15 residues. CDR3 sequence reads: CASRWTSVREETQYF. CDR3 DNA sequence: TGTGCCAGCAGATGGACTAGCGTACGAGAAGAGACCCAGTACTTC. Complete variable domain (other parts from reference TRBV7-2 and TRBJ2-5): GAGVSQSPSNKVTEKGKDVELRCDPISGHTALYWYRQSLGQGLEFLIYFQGNSAPDKSGLPSDRFSAERTGGSVSTLTIQRTQQEDSAVYLCASRWTSVREETQYFGPGTRLLVL.

V is TRBV2 and J is TRBJ2-5; 10 bases map to TRBD2. This CDR3 comprises 14 residues. Germline CDR1 is SNHLY and CDR2 is FYNNEI. After removal of 6 bases from V and 4 bases from J, the junction contained 5 bases not matched to a gene. The CDR3 coding sequence is TGTGCCAGCAGACCCGGGACTAGCGTAGAGACCCAGTACTTC. This encodes CASRPGTSVETQYF.

The chain is built from TRBV5-5 and TRBJ2-5, with TRBD2 matching 14 bases. The CDR3 has 19 residues. Germline assignment: CDR1 SGHKS and CDR2 YYEKEE (reference sequence). The trim removed 4 bases at V and 0 bases at J, leaving 11 bases unmatched. As DNA, the CDR3 is TGTGCCAGCAGCCCCCGATGGACTAGCGGGAGGAGGAACCAAGAGACCCAGTACTTC. The encoded protein is CASSPRWTSGRRNQETQYF.

The V and J genes are TRBV7-8 and TRBJ1-6; 8 bases fit TRBD1. Germline values: CDR1 SGHVS, CDR2 FQNEAQ. This CDR3 region has 15 residues. Trimming at V came to 0 bases and at J to 10 bases, leaving 5 bases not matched to a gene. CDR3 amino acids: CASSLARTGRSPLHF. The CDR3 nucleotides read TGTGCCAGCAGCTTAGCTAGGACAGGGAGGTCACCCCTCCACTTT.

The chain recombines TRBV7-9 with TRBJ1-4; no definite D call. The ends were cut back, 1 base at V and 7 bases at J, with 13 bases in the middle. Germline CDR1 is SEHNR and CDR2 is FQNEAQ (reference sequence). The length of the CDR3 is 15 residues. DNA for the CDR3: TGTGCCAGCAGCTTAGTGGCCGCAGGAAGTGAAAAACTGTTTTTT. It encodes CASSLVAAGSEKLFF.

The CDR3 coding sequence is TGCGCCAGCAGCCCCGGGACACAAACAACTAATGAAAAACTGTTTTTT. This codes for CASSPGTQTTNEKLFF. V usage is TRBV4-3 and J usage is TRBJ1-4; the D gene is possibly TRBD1 (6 bases). Germline CDR1 reads LGHNA; CDR2 reads YSLEER. The CDR3 loop spans 16 amino acids. V lost 4 bases and J 0 bases, leaving 12 bases between the germline ends.

This clone was detected only a few times. The chain recombines TRBV6-2 or TRBV6-3 with TRBJ2-7; 7 bases match TRBD2. V was clipped by 4 bases and J by 6 bases; unmatched bases: 3. The CDR3 contains 12 residues. Germline assignment: CDR1 MNHEY and CDR2 SVGEGT. The CDR3 nucleotides read TGTGCCAGCAGTTTGGGGGAGGGCGAGCAGTACTTC. The encoded protein is CASSLGEGEQYF.

This clone came up a few times. This chain uses TRBV6-5 with TRBJ2-4, with D possibly matching TRBD1 (5 bases). Germline V lookup: CDR1 MNHEY, CDR2 SVGAGI. V lost 6 bases and J 2 bases, leaving 8 bases between the germline ends. The CDR3 spans 13 residues. CDR3 nucleotide sequence: TGTGCCAGCAGAGGGGTTACCAAAAACATTCAGTACTTC. This codes for CASRGVTKNIQYF.

This chain links TRBV21-1 with TRBJ1-1. TRBV21-1 is recorded as a pseudogene. CDR3 length equals 15 residues. CDR3 bases: TGTGCCAGCAGCAAAGGGTACACCGGGGGCACTGAAGCTTTCTTT. This codes for CASSKGYTGGTEAFF.

V is TRBV7-2 and J is TRBJ1-2, with 8 bases matching TRBD1. Per germline, CDR1 SGHTA and CDR2 FQGNSA. The junction had 14 bases not matched to a gene; V was cut back by 5 bases and J by 6 bases. CDR3 size: 16 residues. The CDR3 loop reads CASSPEGRTGLHGYTF. The CDR3 nucleotides are TGTGCCAGCAGCCCTGAAGGACGGACAGGGCTCCATGGCTACACCTTC.

The gene calls are TRBV10-2 and TRBJ2-7, with TRBD1 matching 9 bases. V lost 7 bases and J lost 3; bases outside the gene matches: 4. This CDR3 is built from 13 residues. Germline CDR1 is WSHSY and CDR2 is SAAADI. Written as DNA, the CDR3 is TGCGCCAGCAAGGACAGGGGTGTCTACGAGCAGTACTTC. Amino acid sequence: CASKDRGVYEQYF.

The chain joins TRBV6-5 to TRBJ2-7; the match to TRBD2 covers 8 bases. CDR3 length equals 13 residues. Germline-derived CDR1 and CDR2 are MNHEY and SVGAGI. The V segment lost 10 bases and the J segment 3 bases; nucleotides outside the gene matches: 8. In DNA, the CDR3 is TGTGCCAATTCAGCGGGGGAAGACTACGAGCAGTACTTC. Amino acids: CANSAGEDYEQYF.

The chain employs TRBV5-6 and TRBJ2-5; D unresolved. From germline, CDR1 is SGHDT and CDR2 YYEEEE. The CDR3 runs to 15 residues. V lost 5 bases, J lost 5 bases, and 19 bases lay in between. CDR3 coding DNA: TGTGCCAGCAGTCCGATCCTGGCGAGAGATGAGACCCAGTACTTC. This codes for CASSPILARDETQYF.

The CDR3: CASSPDRNEQFF. CDR3 DNA sequence: TGTGCCAGCAGCCCCGACAGGAATGAGCAGTTCTTC. V and J are TRBV7-2 and TRBJ2-1; D is perhaps TRBD1 (6 bases). Germline lookup yields CDR1 SGHTA and CDR2 FQGNSA. This CDR3 is 12 amino acids long. V dropped 5 bases and J dropped 7 bases, with 9 bases sitting between them.

This clone was picked up a small number of times. This sequence joins TRBV7-2 and TRBJ2-7, with D maybe TRBD2 (5 bases). The CDR3 has 15 residues. The germline V and J ends were trimmed by 1 base and 0 bases, with 10 bases remaining between them. CDR1 and CDR2 (germline): SGHTA, FQGNSA. The CDR3 is CASSLGGGGSYEQYF. The CDR3 nucleotides are TGTGCCAGCAGCTTAGGAGGCGGAGGCTCCTACGAGCAGTACTTC.

CDR3 protein: CASSQYGQGASGYTF. The CDR3 nucleotides read TGTGCCAGCAGCCAGTATGGACAGGGGGCTAGTGGCTACACCTTC. The rearrangement joins TRBV3-1 (or the pseudogene TRBV3-2) to TRBJ1-2, with TRBD1 identical over 11 bases. The CDR3 is 15 residues long. CDR1 is LGHDT, CDR2 YNNKEL, per germline (reference sequence). V dropped 3 bases and J dropped 7; count of bases not matched to a gene: 7.